Sequencing of this TCR beta chain was carried out in a study of PD-1 blockade in classical Hodgkin lymphoma. Overall study: Administration of nivolumab to patients was at 3 mg/kg intravenously every 2 weeks.

Study observations and caveats: Reported baseline diversity: healthy donors highest, relapsed/refractory patients lowest.

Clones were sequenced by immunoSEQ multiplex PCR, and TCRdb holds only the in-frame ones, with some missing. The sample comprises fewer than 45,000 clones, roughly two thirds of which are singletons, and 2.5% to 3.5% rests with the top ten. Time point described: cycle 4 day 1 (C4D1), after less than 7 weeks of nivolumab. Each of the patients experienced relapse following autologous stem cell transplantation, and their brentuximab vedotin exposure differed. V shed 0 bases, J shed 2 bases, and the junction held 7 bases outside the gene matches. CDR3 size: 16 residues. Germline assignment: CDR1 SGHRS and CDR2 YFSETQ. Concerning this clone itself: Its antigen is not identified.

This TCR derives from a human donor with classical Hodgkin lymphoma. The specimen was peripheral blood mononuclear cells (PBMCs), collected before the fourth cycle of nivolumab. The J gene is TRBJ2-5, the V gene TRBV5-1; 7 bases are shared with TRBD1. This CDR3 reads CASSLGLGTAQETQYF. Here the CDR3 DNA reads TGCGCCAGCAGCTTGGGCCTTGGGACAGCACAAGAGACCCAGTACTTC.